Sequencing of this TCR beta chain was carried out in a study of blood T cell repertoires in COVID-19. At the level of the study: The origin of the acute and convalescent COVID-19 samples was the United States, Italy and Spain.

In germline, CDR1 is MDHEN, CDR2 SYDVKM. The CDR3 length is 14 residues. Trimming cost V 6 bases and J 2 bases; bases outside gene matches: 4. Generated by immunoSEQ multiplex PCR, the TCRdb table keeps only in-frame clones and is missing some. The sample has approximately 50,000 clones, over 85% seen once. Sequences were obtained from peripheral blood. This TCR was sampled from a man at least 80 years old with active or convalescent COVID-19. The chain links TRBV28 to TRBJ1-2; 9 bases line up with TRBD1. The CDR3 DNA sequence: TGTGCCAGCAGGGTCGGGACAGGGAACTATGGCTACACCTTC. Its translation: CASRVGTGNYGYTF.